The next 32 T cell receptor beta chains were all read from a single sample in a study of cytomegalovirus exposure and HLA in healthy donors. Libraries were prepared by immunoSEQ multiplex PCR; TCRdb keeps only in-frame clonotypes and omits some of them. Of around 80,000 clones in the sample, about 95% were seen once. The material sequenced was PBMCs. These receptors all come from a woman between 18 and 29 years old in good health and CMV-seronegative.

The rearrangement links TRBV19 to TRBJ2-7, with 9 positions matching TRBD2. Looked up from germline, CDR1 is LNHDA and CDR2 is SQIVND (reference sequence). V gave up 5 bases and J gave up 2 bases; unmatched junction bases: 4. This CDR3 has 14 amino acids. CDR3 nucleotide sequence: TGTGCCAGTAGTCCCCTAGCGGGAACCTACGAGCAGTACTTC. Its protein is CASSPLAGTYEQYF.

The chain has TRBV5-5 and TRBJ2-7; D remains unclear. Germline CDR1 and CDR2: SGHKS and YYEKEE (reference sequence). The CDR3 runs to 14 residues. V shed 1 base and J shed 2 bases, with 10 bases lying between them. CDR3 protein: CASSLRQEAYEQYF. CDR3 nucleotides: TGTGCCAGCAGCTTGAGGCAGGAAGCCTACGAGCAGTACTTC.

The chain is built from TRBV18 and TRBJ2-3; TRBD2 matches at 11 bases. The CDR3 has 18 residues. CDR1 is KGHSH, CDR2 LQKENI, per germline. Losses at the gene ends were 5 bases for V and 4 bases for J; bases not matched to a gene: 14. This chain's CDR3 is CASSDVATSGSGADTQYF. In DNA form, the CDR3 reads TGTGCCAGCTCAGATGTGGCCACTAGCGGGAGCGGGGCAGATACGCAGTATTTT.

The chain employs TRBV27 and TRBJ1-1, with a tentative D call TRBD1 (6 bases). Trimming took 7 bases from V and 5 from J, leaving 14 bases between them. From germline, CDR1 is MNHEY and CDR2 SMNVEV (reference sequence). The CDR3 is 13 amino acids. This chain's CDR3 is CASMRGAMTEAFF. The DNA of the CDR3 is TGTGCCAGCATGCGGGGGGCGATGACTGAAGCTTTCTTT.

This chain uses TRBV5-1 with TRBJ1-1; tentatively, D is TRBD1 (5 bases). The CDR3 runs to 14 residues. Trimming pared 4 bases from V and 0 bases from J, leaving 10 bases between. Germline V gives CDR1 SGHRS, CDR2 YFSETQ. The CDR3 reads CASSMDTLNTEAFF. The CDR3 bases are TGCGCCAGCAGCATGGACACACTGAACACTGAAGCTTTCTTT.

The chain employs TRBV4-1 and TRBJ2-3; 8 bases map to TRBD2. CDR1 is MGHRA and CDR2 is YSYEKL in the germline V gene. Trimming took 0 bases from V and 2 from J; bases not matched to a gene: 7. The CDR3 runs to 17 residues. The DNA for the CDR3 is TGCGCCAGCAGCCAAGAAGCCCTACTAGCGGTCACAGATACGCAGTATTTT. This gives the protein CASSQEALLAVTDTQYF.

The V gene is TRBV7-8, the J gene TRBJ2-2, with D maybe TRBD2 (6 bases). Germline CDR1 and CDR2: SGHVS and FQNEAQ. The CDR3 has 14 amino acids. The V end was cut by 7 bases, the J end by 0 bases, with 9 bases between. This chain's CDR3 is CASTGLANTGELFF. In DNA, the CDR3 is TGTGCCAGCACGGGACTCGCGAACACCGGGGAGCTGTTTTTT.

The chain couples TRBV6-5 to TRBJ2-7; possibly TRBD2 for D (5 bases). The CDR3 contains 15 residues. With 0 bases removed from V and 3 bases from J, the gap between germline ends came to 12 bases. CDR1 MNHEY and CDR2 SVGAGI come from the germline V gene. The CDR3 DNA reads as TGTGCCAGCAGTTACTCAGGTCGGGGTAGCTACGAGCAGTACTTC. It specifies CASSYSGRGSYEQYF.

A remark on this clone: The junction shows a germline mismatch at one end, possibly a read error. This chain connects TRBV10-3 to TRBJ2-3, with D perhaps matching TRBD1 (6 bases). This CDR3 spans 14 amino acids. Germline CDR1 ENHRY, CDR2 SYGVKD. In DNA form, the CDR3 reads TGTGCCATCAGGGTAGGAACCTTGACAGGTACGCAGTATTTT. Protein: CAIRVGTLTGTQYF.

The chain recombines TRBV7-2 with TRBJ2-1; the match to TRBD2 covers 12 bases. The CDR3 is 14 amino acids. Per germline, CDR1 SGHTA and CDR2 FQGNSA. The junction had 3 bases not matched to a gene; V was cut back by 5 bases and J by 7 bases. The CDR3 here is CASSPGTSGNEQFF. The CDR3 bases are TGTGCCAGCAGCCCCGGGACTAGCGGGAATGAGCAGTTCTTC.

This clone showed up just once. This chain connects TRBV29-1 to TRBJ2-1; D unclear. V lost 7 bases and J 2 bases, leaving 21 bases between the germline ends. This CDR3 has 16 amino acids. CDR1 SQVTM and CDR2 ANQGSEA come from the germline V gene. CDR3: CSAVGLTPWAYNEQFF. CDR3 nucleotide sequence: TGCAGCGCCGTTGGTTTGACACCATGGGCCTACAATGAGCAGTTCTTC.

Only one count was recorded for this clone. The gene calls are TRBV6-1 and TRBJ1-5; D is undetermined. Germline CDR1 is MNHNS and CDR2 is SASEGT. V lost 6 bases, J lost 4 bases, and 4 bases lay in between. CDR3 length: 11 residues. Written as DNA, the CDR3 is TGTGCCAGCAGGACTAATCAGCCCCAGCATTTT. Protein: CASRTNQPQHF.

The chain is built from TRBV15 and TRBJ1-5; possible D gene TRBD1, 5 bases. Trimming cost V 5 bases and J 1 base, with 18 bases left between them. The CDR3 runs 17 residues. The V gene's germline CDR1 is LNHNV and CDR2 YYDKDF (reference sequence). The CDR3: CATSPKGEAGSNQPQHF. CDR3 in DNA: TGTGCCACCAGCCCGAAAGGTGAGGCAGGGAGCAATCAGCCCCAGCATTTT.

V usage is TRBV4-2 and J usage is TRBJ2-7, with TRBD2 identical over 13 bases. The length of the CDR3 is 18 residues. V dropped 0 bases and J dropped 7; count of bases not matched to a gene: 12. Germline CDR1 and CDR2: LGHNA and YNFKEQ. CDR3 sequence: CASSQEKGLAGTKGEQYF. The DNA of the CDR3 is TGTGCCAGCAGCCAAGAAAAGGGACTAGCGGGAACAAAGGGGGAGCAGTACTTC.

Here the CDR3 reads CASSPSATNEKLFF. The CDR3 DNA sequence: TGTGCCAGTAGTCCCAGTGCAACTAATGAAAAACTGTTTTTT. The chain recombines TRBV19 with TRBJ1-4; the D is unclear. CDR3 length: 14 amino acids. From germline, CDR1 is LNHDA and CDR2 SQIVND (reference sequence). The V end lost 5 bases, the J end lost 0 bases, and 7 bases lay between the germline ends.

A few counts support this clone. V is TRBV7-6 and J is TRBJ1-6, with 8 nucleotides matching TRBD1. The CDR3 is made up of 14 amino acids. J lost 8 bases, V lost 6 bases, and 6 bases had no gene match. Germline V gives CDR1 SGHVS, CDR2 FNYEAQ. Here the CDR3 reads CASSSTGGHSPLHF. CDR3 coding DNA: TGTGCCAGCAGTTCTACAGGGGGTCATTCACCCCTCCACTTT.

This chain links TRBV9 with TRBJ1-2; 9 nucleotides line up with TRBD1. Trimming took 0 bases from V and 5 from J; bases not matched to a gene: 5. The CDR3 totals 15 residues. Germline CDR1 and CDR2: SGDLS and YYNGEE. CDR3 residues: CASSVVGTGLYGYTF. As DNA, the CDR3 is TGTGCCAGCAGCGTAGTGGGGACAGGGTTATATGGCTACACCTTC.

The rearrangement links TRBV5-1 to TRBJ2-2, with D tentatively TRBD1 (6 bases). The CDR3 length is 15 residues. The germline V and J ends were trimmed by 6 bases and 6 bases, with 18 bases remaining between them. Germline CDR1 reads SGHRS; CDR2 reads YFSETQ. CDR3 residues: CASTLVSGVAGELFF. CDR3 bases: TGCGCCAGCACCCTGGTGTCAGGGGTGGCCGGGGAGCTGTTTTTT.

The chain links TRBV4-2 to TRBJ2-1; TRBD2 matches 9 bases. CDR1 and CDR2 (germline): LGHNA, YNFKEQ. V lost 0 bases and J lost 0; bases outside the gene matches: 6. This CDR3 has 18 amino acids. Here the CDR3 DNA reads TGTGCCAGCAGCCAAGATCTGGCGGGAGGGAGCTCCTACAATGAGCAGTTCTTC. This translates into CASSQDLAGGSSYNEQFF.

The chain uses TRBV27 and TRBJ1-2; D possibly corresponds to TRBD1 (6 bases). Germline values: CDR1 MNHEY, CDR2 SMNVEV (reference sequence). This CDR3 is 14 amino acids long. The ends were cut back, 1 base at V and 3 bases at J, with 9 bases in the middle. DNA of the CDR3: TGTGCCAGCAGTTTATTTGCAGGGGACTATGGCTACACCTTC. Its protein is CASSLFAGDYGYTF.

The rearrangement joins TRBV15 to TRBJ1-2; 11 bases are a match to TRBD1. Trimming took 3 bases from V and 3 from J; bases not matched to a gene: 3. The CDR3 runs to 15 residues. The germline V gene encodes CDR1 LNHNV and CDR2 YYDKDF (reference sequence). CDR3 sequence reads: CATSRDRGHYYGYTF. CDR3 bases: TGTGCCACCAGCAGGGACAGGGGGCATTACTATGGCTACACCTTC.

V is TRBV11-2 and J is TRBJ1-3, with D tentatively TRBD1 (5 bases). This CDR3 is 14 amino acids long. Germline V gene data show CDR1 as SGHAT and CDR2 as FQNNGV. V was trimmed by 3 bases and J by 6 bases, leaving 12 bases between them. In DNA, the CDR3 is TGTGCCAGCAGCTTGACAGCCTTTGTAAACACCATATATTTT. Translating it yields CASSLTAFVNTIYF.

The chain combines TRBV27 with TRBJ1-1; 7 bases agree with TRBD1. V lost 3 bases and J lost 4; bases outside the gene matches: 2. Per germline, CDR1 MNHEY and CDR2 SMNVEV (reference sequence). The CDR3 runs to 13 residues. CDR3 nucleotide sequence: TGTGCCAGCAGTTTTGGGACAGCCACTGAAGCTTTCTTT. Its translation is CASSFGTATEAFF.

This sequence joins TRBV10-1 and TRBJ2-2, with 11 bases that match TRBD1. The J segment lost 3 bases and the V segment lost 4 bases, leaving 1 base of the junction unmatched. Germline V CDR1 and CDR2: WNHNN, SYGVQD (reference sequence). The CDR3 extends over 15 amino acids. The chain's CDR3 is CASSGDRGYTGELFF. CDR3 DNA sequence: TGCGCCAGCAGTGGGGACAGGGGGTACACCGGGGAGCTGTTTTTT.

The chain is built from TRBV10-2 and TRBJ2-7, with 9 positions matching TRBD1. In germline, CDR1 is WSHSY, CDR2 SAAADI. The V gene end was trimmed by 11 bases and the J gene end by 7 bases; junction bases not matched to a gene: 12. CDR3 size: 13 residues. CDR3 region: CAGAGTGYEEQYF. The CDR3 DNA is TGCGCCGGCGCCGGGACAGGGTATGAAGAGCAGTACTTC.

This clone was recorded only once. The CDR3, as DNA: TGTGCCAGTAGTATATCTCCGGCGGGGATTGGTCAGCCCCAGCATTTT. This codes for CASSISPAGIGQPQHF. The rearrangement uses TRBV19 and TRBJ1-5; D is ambiguous. The V and J ends lost 2 bases and 6 bases respectively, with 17 bases between them. From germline, CDR1 is LNHDA and CDR2 SQIVND (reference sequence). This CDR3 spans 16 amino acids.

V is TRBV5-1 and J is TRBJ1-1; TRBD1 might be the D (5 bases). Germline values: CDR1 SGHRS, CDR2 YFSETQ. Trimming removed 8 bases at V and 5 bases at J, with 16 bases between. The CDR3 loop spans 13 amino acids. The chain's CDR3 is CASGAFGVTEAFF. CDR3 bases: TGCGCCAGTGGGGCGTTTGGGGTAACTGAAGCTTTCTTT.

This clone occurred once. V usage is TRBV27 and J usage is TRBJ2-5; possible D gene TRBD1, 6 bases. The V gene lost 3 bases and the J gene lost 2 bases, with 7 bases spanning the gap. CDR1 is MNHEY and CDR2 is SMNVEV in the germline V gene (reference sequence). The CDR3 runs to 13 residues. In nucleotides, the CDR3 is TGTGCCAGCAGTTTCGACAGGCAAGAGACCCAGTACTTC. Encoded protein: CASSFDRQETQYF.

This chain connects TRBV19 to TRBJ2-1; TRBD2 agrees at 8 bases. Germline V gene lookup returns CDR1 LNHDA and CDR2 SQIVND (reference sequence). The CDR3 is made up of 15 amino acids. Trimming took 2 bases from V and 5 from J; bases not matched to a gene: 5. This CDR3 reads CASSIQLAVNNEQFF. The CDR3 DNA reads TGTGCCAGTAGTATACAACTAGCGGTTAACAATGAGCAGTTCTTC.

The chain couples TRBV10-1 to TRBJ2-1; tentative D call: TRBD1 (7 bases). CDR3 length: 15 amino acids. The V end lost 6 bases, the J end lost 3 bases, and 15 bases lay between the germline ends. Germline V CDR1 and CDR2: WNHNN, SYGVQD (reference sequence). Here the CDR3 reads CASSSGQGGYNEQFF. DNA for the CDR3: TGCGCCAGCAGCAGCGGGCAGGGGGGCTACAATGAGCAGTTCTTC.

This chain joins TRBV10-2 and TRBJ2-3; 12 nucleotides align to TRBD2. The germline gives CDR1 WSHSY, CDR2 SAAADI. Trimming removed 6 bases from V and 4 bases from J; junction bases left unmatched: 8. This CDR3 comprises 16 residues. DNA of the CDR3: TGCGCCAGCAGAATGACTAGCGGGGGAGTTGCAGATACGCAGTATTTT. Its translation: CASRMTSGGVADTQYF.

This chain joins TRBV21-1 and TRBJ2-7; the D segment call TRBD2 is taken from the table without a DNA check. TRBV21-1 is an annotated pseudogene. CDR3 size: 15 residues. As DNA, the CDR3 is TGTGCCAGCAGCTATCCGTCTAGCGGCTCCTACGAGCAGTACTTC. This sequence encodes CASSYPSSGSYEQYF.